Described below is a single T cell receptor beta chain sequence and its context. Its antigen is as yet unknown. This sample was included in a study of cytomegalovirus exposure and HLA in healthy donors. Germline values: CDR1 SGHAT, CDR2 FQNNGV. V lost 3 bases, J lost 0 bases, and 4 bases stayed unmatched. This CDR3 contains 18 residues. Vbeta (60) and Jbeta (13) primers were used in the PCR. Assay: immunoSEQ multiplex PCR; the TCRdb copy retains only in-frame clones and omits some. There are fewer than 200,000 clones in the sample; 80% occur only once, and 2% to 2.5% lies in the top ten. Study outcomes and limitations: An analysis that was carried out later associated 15,000 to 20,000 TCR beta sequences with HLA alleles at 0.05 false discovery rate.

The clonotype originates from a male donor in good health and CMV-seronegative. The rearrangement links TRBV11-2 to TRBJ2-1, with 14 bases identical to TRBD2. Sequencing used PBMCs. This CDR3 reads CASSFRGTSGSSYNEQFF. As DNA, the CDR3 is TGTGCCAGCAGCTTTCGCGGGACTAGCGGGAGCTCCTACAATGAGCAGTTCTTC.